The 10 T cell receptor beta chains in this list originate from one sample, sequenced in a study of molecular identifiers for immune sequencing clone quantification. TCRdb re-analysed the PCR reads in MiXCR, keeping a single row per CDR3 protein. The data contain tens of thousands of distinct CDR3 sequences, around 18% of them seen just once; the ten biggest clones take up about 1.5%. Input material: naive CD8+ T cells from blood, with Jurkat cell RNA spiked in. Subset described: FACS-sorted CD8+CD4-CCR7+CD45RA+ naive T cells. These receptors were obtained from a human donor in good health. Some libraries in this study had Jurkat cell RNA spiked in.

Remarks on this clonotype: Germline and junction disagree at one end, which may indicate a read error. The rearrangement uses TRBV6-5 and TRBJ2-7; D possibly corresponds to TRBD1 (5 bases). The CDR3 is made up of 16 amino acids. Germline V gene data show CDR1 as MNHEY and CDR2 as SVGAGI. CDR3 nucleotides: TGTGCCAGCAGTATAAGTATCAGGGCAGGGATTTACGTGCAGTACTTC. Translating it yields CASSISIRAGIYVQYF.

The chain has TRBV12-3 or TRBV12-4 and TRBJ2-1; weak D call: TRBD2 (5 bases). This CDR3 spans 12 amino acids. V was trimmed by 6 bases and J by 9 bases, leaving 12 bases between them. The CDR3 protein is CASSYPGIEQFF. CDR3 nucleotide sequence: TGTGCCAGCAGCTACCCGGGGATTGAGCAGTTCTTC.

In this sample, this clonotype turned up many times. The chain links TRBV7-2 to TRBJ2-3, with 8 bases fitting TRBD2. The CDR3 covers 19 residues. Trimming took 5 bases from V and 2 from J; bases not matched to a gene: 18. CDR1 and CDR2 from the germline V gene are SGHTA and FQGNSA. CDR3: CASSRSLPWSGSTTDTQYF. DNA of the CDR3: TGTGCCAGCAGCCGTAGCCTCCCATGGAGCGGGAGCACCACAGATACGCAGTATTTT.

In this sample, this clonotype turned up many times. The V call is TRBV7-6, the J call TRBJ2-7; D ambiguous. The CDR3 is 15 residues long. V gave up 0 bases and J gave up 2 bases, with 11 bases separating them. Germline V gene sequence: CDR1 SGHVS, CDR2 FNYEAQ. CDR3 amino acids: CASSLARASTYEQYF. In DNA, the CDR3 is TGTGCCAGCAGCTTAGCCCGGGCCAGCACCTACGAGCAGTACTTC. Full variable domain (outside the CDR3, taken from reference TRBV7-6 and TRBJ2-7): GAGVSQSPRYKVTKRGQDVALRCDPISGHVSLYWYRQALGQGPEFLTYFNYEAQQDKSGLPNDRFSAERPEGSISTLTIQRTEQRDSAMYRCASSLARASTYEQYFGPGTRLTVT.

The table lists this clonotype with many counts. V and J are TRBV27 and TRBJ2-3, with D possibly being TRBD1 (5 bases). Germline-derived CDR1 and CDR2 are MNHEY and SMNVEV (reference sequence). V dropped 4 bases and J dropped 1 base, with 12 bases sitting between them. The CDR3 is made up of 15 amino acids. The CDR3 DNA reads TGTGCCAGCAGTTCTATCCAGGGCCGCACAGATACGCAGTATTTT. This translates into CASSSIQGRTDTQYF.

This clonotype has ten or more counts. CDR3 nucleotides: TGCAGCGGCGGAGCGACAGGGTTAAGTTATGAGCAGTTCTTC. Amino acids: CSGGATGLSYEQFF. The chain carries TRBV29-1 and TRBJ2-1, with 7 bases identical to TRBD1. The CDR3 runs 14 residues. V was pared by 7 bases and J by 8 bases, with 14 bases of the junction left unmatched. Germline V gene data show CDR1 as SQVTM and CDR2 as ANQGSEA.

This clonotype was counted many times. The gene calls are TRBV27 and TRBJ1-3; D not certain. CDR3 length equals 13 residues. The germline gives CDR1 MNHEY, CDR2 SMNVEV (reference sequence). V was pared by 5 bases and J by 4 bases, with 9 bases between. The CDR3 region is CASSLSQGNTIYF. CDR3 DNA: TGTGCCAGCAGTCTCTCCCAAGGAAACACCATATATTTT.

This clonotype was seen at least ten times. The chain couples TRBV20-1 to TRBJ2-7, with 8 bases matching TRBD1. This CDR3 region has 14 residues. CDR1 DFQATT and CDR2 SNEGSKA come from the germline V gene (reference sequence). V was pared by 4 bases and J by 2 bases, with 7 bases of the junction left unmatched. This chain's CDR3 is CSAKNRDRTYEQYF. Here the CDR3 DNA reads TGCAGTGCTAAAAACCGGGACAGGACCTACGAGCAGTACTTC.

This clonotype was found a few times. The V call is TRBV20-1, the J call TRBJ2-5; 8 bases agree with TRBD2. With V trimmed by 6 bases and J by 4 bases, 22 bases remained unmatched. The length of the CDR3 is 18 residues. Germline CDR1 is DFQATT and CDR2 is SNEGSKA (reference sequence). In DNA form, the CDR3 reads TGCAGTGCCACCCCGGAGGGTAGCGGGATAAGGTCGCGAGAGACCCAGTACTTC. This translates into CSATPEGSGIRSRETQYF.

This clonotype was seen ten or more times. The V call is TRBV7-9, the J call TRBJ2-1, with D uncertain. The CDR3 has 15 residues. Trimming took 0 bases from V and 3 from J, leaving 9 bases between them. The germline CDR1 and CDR2 sequences are SEHNR and FQNEAQ (reference sequence). CDR3 DNA: TGTGCCAGCAGCTTAGCGTTCGGTAACTACAATGAGCAGTTCTTC. It translates to CASSLAFGNYNEQFF.